This entry features one TCR beta chain sequence. Assay used: immunoSEQ multiplex PCR; TCRdb lists only in-frame clones, some missing. This table holds 240,000 or so clones, just under 85% found once. These data are taken from a study of blood T cell repertoires in COVID-19. Looking at the study overall: PBMCs, B-cell-depleted T cells, or T cells provided the cDNA or gDNA that made up the material.

Sequences were obtained from peripheral blood. The source is a woman of 80 years or more with acute or convalescent COVID-19.

The CDR3 loop is CASSPGLGEKLFF. In DNA form, the CDR3 reads TGTGCCAGCAGCCCAGGACTTGGGGAAAAACTGTTTTTT. This chain connects TRBV12-3 or TRBV12-4 to TRBJ1-4; D ambiguous. V gave up 6 bases and J gave up 8 bases, with 13 bases separating them. The CDR3 consists of 13 residues.